Below, one T cell receptor beta chain is given with its context. Its antigen is not identified. The libraries of TRB cDNA were prepared using 5' RACE with UMI labels. From its re-call of the 5' RACE reads, TCRdb lists each CDR3 protein once, without DNA. This table holds 110,000 or so distinct CDR3 sequences. Triplicates of 300,000 cells were sorted from each CD8+ T cell subset. Naive CD8+ T cells had a CD45RO-CCR7+CD27+CD95- phenotype. This sample is drawn from a study of CXCR3-negative and CXCR3-positive naive CD8 T cells. Study-wide results and caveats: Memory cells showed distinct TRBV-TRBJ patterns, while the two naive subsets matched. Upon cryopreservation, CXCR3 expression partially decreased, and most assays used fresh PBMCs. Comparison of naive cells showed more hydrophobic TRB CDR3s in CXCR3-positive than in CXCR3-negative naive cells.

The sample was naive CXCR3+ CD8+ T cells from blood. Subset reported: CD45RO-CCR7+CD27+CD95- naive CD8+ T cells expressing CXCR3 (TNR3+). This TCR was sampled from a human donor in good health. Some clones in this sample may be carry-over from other donors' samples.

CDR3: CASLKGTSGSRNEQFF. This sequence joins TRBV2 and TRBJ2-1; TCRdb picks TRBD2, but there is no DNA to check that call. Germline loops: CDR1 SNHLY, CDR2 FYNNEI. CDR3 length: 16 residues.